Each of the 7 T cell receptor beta chains below was sequenced from the same sample in a study of Graves' ophthalmopathy and Graves' hyperthyroidism. Researchers took RNA transcripts and amplified TCR beta CDR3 regions from them. First-round RT-PCR employed HTBI primers, with a second-round multiplex PCR after it. TCRdb used MiXCR to reprocess the multiplex PCR reads, holding one entry per CDR3 protein. The sample comprises a few hundred thousand distinct CDR3 sequences, about a fifth of which are singletons, and approximately 40% rests with the top ten. Sequenced input: peripheral blood. These receptor sequences come from a woman between 50 and 59 years old with Graves' ophthalmopathy.

The rearrangement joins TRBV6-5 to TRBJ2-5; 10 bases match TRBD2. The germline CDR1 and CDR2 sequences are MNHEY and SVGAGI. CDR3 length: 12 amino acids. V lost 7 bases, J lost 7 bases, and 3 bases stayed unmatched. The CDR3 coding sequence is TGTGCCAGCAACATAGCGGGGGGGACCCAGTACTTC. Its protein is CASNIAGGTQYF.

This clonotype appeared many times. V is TRBV2 and J is TRBJ1-6, with D unclear. Between the trimmed V and J ends, which lost 6 bases and 7 bases, there was a span of 13 bases. Germline loops: CDR1 SNHLY, CDR2 FYNNEI. The CDR3 is 14 amino acids. DNA for the CDR3: TGTGCCAGCAGCCTCGACGGGATGAATTCACCCCTCCACTTT. It codes for CASSLDGMNSPLHF.

This clonotype was seen ten or more times. The genes are TRBV7-6 and TRBJ2-7; 7 bases line up with TRBD2. This CDR3 is 16 amino acids long. From germline, CDR1 is SGHVS and CDR2 FNYEAQ. V dropped 1 base and J dropped 6; count of bases not matched to a gene: 12. The CDR3 bases are TGTGCCAGCAGCTTAGTCGGGAGCGGGATTCCTCTCGAGCAGTACTTC. Translated, it gives CASSLVGSGIPLEQYF.

This clonotype was found many times. The chain employs TRBV5-1 and TRBJ1-2, with 8 bases identical to TRBD1. Germline CDR1 reads SGHRS; CDR2 reads YFSETQ. This CDR3 has 16 amino acids. Unmatched junction bases numbered 12, after V lost 4 bases and J lost 4 bases. The CDR3 DNA is TGCGCCAGCAGCCCCGGGACAGGTTGGGGGACCTATGGCTACACCTTC. This codes for CASSPGTGWGTYGYTF.

The chain carries TRBV6-1 and TRBJ2-5, with 11 bases matching TRBD1. CDR1 is MNHNS and CDR2 is SASEGT in the germline V gene. V gave up 6 bases and J gave up 3 bases; unmatched junction bases: 6. CDR3 length: 15 amino acids. CDR3 sequence: CASSQDRGREETQYF. In DNA form, the CDR3 reads TGTGCCAGCAGCCAGGACAGGGGGCGGGAAGAGACCCAGTACTTC.

In this sample, this clonotype turned up many times. The rearrangement links TRBV20-1 to TRBJ2-4, with TRBD1 identical over 7 bases. Germline CDR1 is DFQATT and CDR2 is SNEGSKA (reference sequence). V lost 5 bases, J lost 7 bases, and 8 bases stayed unmatched. CDR3 length: 13 amino acids. The DNA of the CDR3 is TGCAGTGCTCAGGGACAGCCGCGGAACATTCAGTACTTC. This encodes CSAQGQPRNIQYF.

This clonotype was detected ten times or more. J is TRBJ2-2 and V is TRBV30; TRBD2 matches at 8 bases. V lost 0 bases to trimming and J lost 6 bases; unmatched junction nucleotides: 12. This CDR3 is built from 17 residues. CDR1 and CDR2 from the germline V gene are GTSNPN and SVGIG (reference sequence). The CDR3 reads CAWSVRAGVGVAGELFF. The CDR3 DNA reads TGTGCCTGGAGTGTAAGAGCGGGAGTTGGGGTCGCCGGGGAGCTGTTTTTT.